The clone carrying this TCR beta chain was seen a single time. The table came from immunoSEQ multiplex PCR; TCRdb's copy has only in-frame clones and leaves some out. This table has some 110,000 clones, 70% to 90% appearing once. These data are taken from a study of blood T cell repertoires in COVID-19. There are 15 residues in the CDR3. V lost 5 bases, J lost 2 bases, and 9 bases stayed unmatched. Germline lookup yields CDR1 MDHEN and CDR2 SYDVKM. Sequencing was performed on peripheral blood. The chain couples TRBV28 to TRBJ2-7, with 7 bases identical to TRBD1. This clonotype was obtained from a man aged 35 to 55 with acute or convalescent COVID-19. The CDR3 spells CASSVPTGIAYEQYF. The DNA of the CDR3 is TGTGCCAGCAGTGTCCCGACAGGGATCGCCTACGAGCAGTACTTC. The variable domain in full, with the rest retrieved from reference TRBV28 and TRBJ2-7, is DVKVTQSSRYLVKRTGEKVFLECVQDMDHENMFWYRQDPGLGLRLIYFSYDVKMKEKGDIPEGYSVSREKKERFSLILESASTNQTSMYLCASSVPTGIAYEQYFGPGTRLTVT.